This TCR beta chain was recorded in a study of blood T cell repertoires in COVID-19. Study information: Researchers got acute and convalescent COVID-19 samples from the United States, Italy and Spain. PBMCs, B-cell-depleted T cells, or T cells provided the cDNA or gDNA that made up the material.

The germline V and J ends were trimmed by 2 bases and 0 bases, with 11 bases remaining between them. CDR3 length: 15 residues. The germline V gene encodes CDR1 MDHEN and CDR2 SYDVKM. Per the original data handling: Reference gene primers were amplified, and this amplification served to estimate nucleated cell counts. Profiled with immunoSEQ multiplex PCR; TCRdb holds only in-frame clones, not every one. The V and J calls and clone size are taken from that table; D and trimming were inferred from the DNA. The sample yields some 100,000 clones, around four fifths seen once. V usage is TRBV28 and J usage is TRBJ2-7; no firm D call. The TCR comes from a human donor in a cohort sampled during active COVID-19. Input material: peripheral blood. The CDR3 reads CASSLNPPGSYEQYF. The CDR3 bases are TGTGCCAGCAGTTTAAACCCGCCAGGCTCCTACGAGCAGTACTTC.